Listed here is a single T cell receptor beta chain. Its antigen is undetermined. These data come from a study of lymphopenia after photon versus proton radiotherapy. Study-wide findings and caveats: Post-nadir TCR diversity decline inversely tracked overall survival among those who died. Authors raise, but do not show, better survival with proton therapy.

Sequencing was performed with immunoSEQ multiplex PCR; in TCRdb, only in-frame clones are kept and a portion is missing. This sample carries around 160,000 clones, 75% to 90% of them seen once, and the ten largest clones take around 4.5%. V was pared by 4 bases and J by 6 bases, with 3 bases between. CDR3 size: 11 residues. CDR1 is LNHDA, CDR2 SQIVND, per germline (reference sequence). This TCR derives from a man in his fifties with gastric cancer. The source was peripheral blood, collected from a patient treated with photon-based radiotherapy. This sequence joins TRBV19 and TRBJ2-2; D remains ambiguous. This CDR3 reads CASSTAGELFF. CDR3 nucleotides: TGTGCCAGTAGTACGGCCGGGGAGCTGTTTTTT.